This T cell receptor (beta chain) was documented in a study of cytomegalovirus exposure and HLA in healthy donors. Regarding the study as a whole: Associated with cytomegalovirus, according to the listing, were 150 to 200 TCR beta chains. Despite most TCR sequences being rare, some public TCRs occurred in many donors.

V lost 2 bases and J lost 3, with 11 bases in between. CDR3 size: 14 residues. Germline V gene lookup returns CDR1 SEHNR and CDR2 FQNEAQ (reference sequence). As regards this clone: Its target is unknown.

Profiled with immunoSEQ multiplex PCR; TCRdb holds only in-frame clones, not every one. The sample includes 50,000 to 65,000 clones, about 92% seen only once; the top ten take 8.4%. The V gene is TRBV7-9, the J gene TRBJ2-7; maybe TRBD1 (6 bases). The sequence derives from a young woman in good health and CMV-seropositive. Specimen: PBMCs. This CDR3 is CASSLTGQVYEQYF. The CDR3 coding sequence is TGTGCCAGCAGCTTAACAGGGCAAGTCTACGAGCAGTACTTC.